Listed below are T cell receptor beta chains from one sample, sequenced in a study of cytomegalovirus exposure and HLA in healthy donors. This table comes from immunoSEQ multiplex PCR, and its TCRdb copy is limited to in-frame clones, with some not included. This table has some 130,000 clones, 70% to 75% appearing once. Sequenced: PBMCs. Receptors were obtained from a male donor in good health and CMV-seronegative. The CDR3 runs from the conserved cysteine through the conserved F or W. Each record gives: J gene, D gene, clone size, V gene, CDR3 protein, CDR3 DNA. A D gene is named only where the DNA matches it firmly. Rows give clone size only sometimes, using once, few, many, or a class for an expanded clone.

j_call: TRBJ2-7
d_call: TRBD1
clone_size: NA
v_call: TRBV28
cdr3_aa: CASSSTTGGYEQYF
cdr3_nt: TGTGCCAGCAGTTCCACAACAGGGGGCTACGAGCAGTACTTC

j_call: TRBJ2-3
d_call: NA
clone_size: NA
v_call: TRBV7-9
cdr3_aa: CASRRTGIDTQYF
cdr3_nt: TGTGCCAGCAGGCGAACAGGTATTGATACGCAGTATTTT

j_call: TRBJ2-1
d_call: TRBD1
clone_size: NA
v_call: TRBV7-6
cdr3_aa: CASSLGTVYNEQFF
cdr3_nt: TGTGCCAGCAGCCTCGGGACAGTCTACAATGAGCAGTTCTTC

j_call: TRBJ2-7
d_call: NA
clone_size: NA
v_call: TRBV28
cdr3_aa: CASKQGAYEQYF
cdr3_nt: TGTGCCAGCAAACAGGGTGCCTACGAGCAGTACTTC

j_call: TRBJ2-3
d_call: TRBD2
clone_size: NA
v_call: TRBV5-4
cdr3_aa: CASSLRTSGRGDTQYF
cdr3_nt: TGTGCCAGCAGCTTAAGGACTAGCGGGAGGGGCGATACGCAGTATTTT

j_call: TRBJ2-1
d_call: TRBD1
clone_size: NA
v_call: TRBV28
cdr3_aa: CASSLAGTGGDEQFF
cdr3_nt: TGTGCCAGCAGTTTAGCGGGGACAGGGGGGGATGAGCAGTTCTTC

j_call: TRBJ1-1
d_call: TRBD1
clone_size: NA
v_call: TRBV29-1
cdr3_aa: CSVAFGTGGTEAFF
cdr3_nt: TGCAGCGTAGCCTTCGGGACAGGGGGTACTGAAGCTTTCTTT

j_call: TRBJ2-2
d_call: TRBD1
clone_size: NA
v_call: TRBV5-1
cdr3_aa: CASSFGDRGPYTGELFF
cdr3_nt: TGCGCCAGCAGCTTTGGCGACAGGGGGCCTTACACCGGGGAGCTGTTTTTT

j_call: TRBJ2-7
d_call: NA
clone_size: few
v_call: TRBV27
cdr3_aa: CASSLSSPGYGEQYF
cdr3_nt: TGTGCCAGCAGTTTATCTAGTCCAGGGTATGGCGAGCAGTACTTC

j_call: TRBJ2-1
d_call: NA
clone_size: NA
v_call: TRBV18
cdr3_aa: CASSPVTSSYNEQFF
cdr3_nt: TGTGCCAGCTCACCAGTCACCAGCTCCTACAATGAGCAGTTCTTC

j_call: TRBJ1-1
d_call: NA
clone_size: NA
v_call: TRBV4-2
cdr3_aa: CASSQTRQSGVDTEAFF
cdr3_nt: TGTGCCAGCAGCCAAACCCGCCAATCAGGGGTGGACACTGAAGCTTTCTTT

j_call: TRBJ2-7
d_call: NA
clone_size: NA
v_call: TRBV15
cdr3_aa: CATSRGTFRGITYEQYF
cdr3_nt: TGTGCCACCAGCAGGGGAACCTTCAGGGGTATCACCTACGAGCAGTACTTC

j_call: TRBJ2-5
d_call: NA
clone_size: NA
v_call: TRBV15
cdr3_aa: CATSRDRLVGEQYF
cdr3_nt: TGTGCCACCAGCAGAGATCGGCTAGTTGGGGAGCAGTACTTC

j_call: TRBJ1-6
d_call: NA
clone_size: NA
v_call: TRBV19
cdr3_aa: CASSIGKGDNSPLHF
cdr3_nt: TGTGCCAGTAGTATTGGCAAAGGGGATAATTCACCCCTCCACTTT

j_call: TRBJ2-5
d_call: TRBD2
clone_size: few
v_call: TRBV28
cdr3_aa: CASTNRGVAETQYF
cdr3_nt: TGTGCCAGCACAAATCGGGGGGTAGCAGAGACCCAGTACTTC

j_call: TRBJ2-5
d_call: NA
clone_size: NA
v_call: TRBV27
cdr3_aa: CASSPGVGTQYF
cdr3_nt: TGTGCCAGCAGTCCGGGGGTTGGGACCCAGTACTTC

j_call: TRBJ2-5
d_call: TRBD1
clone_size: few
v_call: TRBV7-3
cdr3_aa: CASSLQGVETQYF
cdr3_nt: TGTGCCAGCAGCTTACAGGGGGTCGAGACCCAGTACTTC

j_call: TRBJ2-1
d_call: TRBD2
clone_size: NA
v_call: TRBV10-3
cdr3_aa: CAISVLGTSGPGGEQFF
cdr3_nt: TGTGCCATCAGTGTCCTCGGGACTAGCGGCCCGGGGGGTGAGCAGTTCTTC

j_call: TRBJ1-4
d_call: NA
clone_size: NA
v_call: TRBV7-6
cdr3_aa: CASSARAGEAEKLFF
cdr3_nt: TGTGCCAGCAGCGCAAGGGCAGGGGAAGCAGAAAAACTGTTTTTT

j_call: TRBJ1-2
d_call: TRBD1
clone_size: NA
v_call: TRBV5-8
cdr3_aa: CASTRTGGANGYGYTF
cdr3_nt: TGTGCCAGCACCCGGACAGGGGGCGCAAACGGCTATGGCTACACCTTC

j_call: TRBJ2-3
d_call: NA
clone_size: NA
v_call: TRBV10-3
cdr3_aa: CAISESGVSTDTQYF
cdr3_nt: TGTGCCATCAGTGAGTCCGGAGTTAGCACAGATACGCAGTATTTT

j_call: TRBJ2-7
d_call: TRBD2
clone_size: few
v_call: TRBV30
cdr3_aa: CAWSVRGTSFHEQYF
cdr3_nt: TGTGCCTGGAGTGTACGAGGGACTAGTTTCCACGAGCAGTACTTC

j_call: TRBJ2-2
d_call: NA
clone_size: NA
v_call: TRBV5-1
cdr3_aa: CASSLTLRVGGELFF
cdr3_nt: TGCGCCAGCAGCTTGACACTGAGGGTGGGCGGGGAGCTGTTTTTT

j_call: TRBJ1-5
d_call: NA
clone_size: NA
v_call: TRBV18
cdr3_aa: CASSPAGYRNQPQHF
cdr3_nt: TGTGCCAGCTCACCGGCTGGGTACAGGAATCAGCCCCAGCATTTT

j_call: TRBJ2-2
d_call: TRBD2
clone_size: NA
v_call: TRBV15
cdr3_aa: CATSEGLAAGELFF
cdr3_nt: TGTGCCACCAGCGAGGGACTAGCAGCCGGGGAGCTGTTTTTT

j_call: TRBJ2-1
d_call: NA
clone_size: few
v_call: TRBV7-2
cdr3_aa: CASSLETVYNEQFF
cdr3_nt: TGTGCCAGCAGCTTAGAAACAGTCTACAATGAGCAGTTCTTC

j_call: TRBJ1-1
d_call: NA
clone_size: NA
v_call: TRBV18
cdr3_aa: CASSLADTNTEAFF
cdr3_nt: TGTGCCAGCTCACTAGCGGACACCAACACTGAAGCTTTCTTT

j_call: TRBJ1-6
d_call: NA
clone_size: few
v_call: TRBV18
cdr3_aa: CASSSNNSPLHF
cdr3_nt: TGTGCCAGCTCGTCAAATAATTCACCCCTCCACTTT

j_call: TRBJ2-1
d_call: NA
clone_size: NA
v_call: TRBV4-3
cdr3_aa: CASSQDSPDPDNEQFF
cdr3_nt: TGCGCCAGCAGCCAAGATAGCCCAGACCCCGACAATGAGCAGTTCTTC

j_call: TRBJ2-7
d_call: TRBD1
clone_size: few
v_call: TRBV30
cdr3_aa: CAWRNERTGGRPYEQYF
cdr3_nt: TGTGCCTGGAGAAACGAAAGGACAGGGGGCCGCCCCTACGAGCAGTACTTC

j_call: TRBJ1-5
d_call: NA
clone_size: NA
v_call: TRBV28
cdr3_aa: CASSLIMPHYSNQPQHF
cdr3_nt: TGTGCCAGCAGTTTAATTATGCCACATTATAGCAATCAGCCCCAGCATTTT

j_call: TRBJ2-5
d_call: TRBD2
clone_size: NA
v_call: TRBV9
cdr3_aa: CASSSGLAGVTETQYF
cdr3_nt: TGTGCCAGCAGCTCCGGACTAGCGGGAGTGACGGAGACCCAGTACTTC

j_call: TRBJ2-3
d_call: NA
clone_size: NA
v_call: TRBV27
cdr3_aa: CASSLRAGKSAADTQYF
cdr3_nt: TGTGCCAGCAGTTTACGAGCAGGGAAAAGTGCAGCAGATACGCAGTATTTT

j_call: TRBJ2-7
d_call: TRBD2
clone_size: NA
v_call: TRBV7-3
cdr3_aa: CASSLKASGSNEQYF
cdr3_nt: TGTGCCAGCAGCTTAAAGGCTAGCGGGAGCAACGAGCAGTACTTC

j_call: TRBJ2-2
d_call: TRBD1
clone_size: NA
v_call: TRBV5-1
cdr3_aa: CASRPGTGSGELFF
cdr3_nt: TGCGCCAGCAGACCCGGGACAGGTTCCGGGGAGCTGTTTTTT

j_call: TRBJ2-4
d_call: NA
clone_size: many
v_call: TRBV6-6
cdr3_aa: CASSYSEGANIQYF
cdr3_nt: TGTGCCAGCAGTTACTCGGAGGGGGCAAACATTCAGTACTTC

j_call: TRBJ2-7
d_call: NA
clone_size: few
v_call: TRBV2
cdr3_aa: CASSRQGSYEQYF
cdr3_nt: TGTGCCAGCAGTAGGCAGGGCTCCTACGAGCAGTACTTC

j_call: TRBJ1-4
d_call: TRBD1
clone_size: once
v_call: TRBV28
cdr3_aa: CATREFQGGFNANEKLFF
cdr3_nt: TGTGCCACCAGAGAATTCCAGGGGGGATTCAATGCTAATGAAAAACTGTTTTTT

j_call: TRBJ2-7
d_call: TRBD2
clone_size: NA
v_call: TRBV29-1
cdr3_aa: CSVTSGGGQYF
cdr3_nt: TGCAGCGTTACTAGCGGGGGAGGGCAGTACTTC

j_call: TRBJ1-2
d_call: NA
clone_size: NA
v_call: TRBV7-3
cdr3_aa: CASSLGRGYGYTF
cdr3_nt: TGTGCCAGCAGCTTAGGCAGGGGATATGGCTACACCTTC

j_call: TRBJ2-5
d_call: NA
clone_size: NA
v_call: TRBV27
cdr3_aa: CASSSDPRRALLETQYF
cdr3_nt: TGTGCCAGCAGTTCCGACCCAAGGCGGGCTCTCCTGGAGACCCAGTACTTC

j_call: TRBJ2-6
d_call: NA
clone_size: NA
v_call: TRBV1
cdr3_aa: CTSSPHVGVGFSGANVLTF
cdr3_nt: TGCACCAGCAGCCCTCATGTAGGCGTCGGGTTTTCGGGGGCCAACGTCCTGACTTTC

j_call: TRBJ1-6
d_call: NA
clone_size: NA
v_call: TRBV6-5
cdr3_aa: CASSYGVTGDNSPLHF
cdr3_nt: TGTGCCAGCAGTTACGGAGTAACAGGCGATAATTCACCCCTCCACTTT

j_call: TRBJ2-3
d_call: TRBD2
clone_size: few
v_call: TRBV6-1
cdr3_aa: CASSGLAGATRTQYF
cdr3_nt: TGTGCCAGCAGTGGCCTAGCGGGGGCAACACGAACGCAGTATTTT

j_call: TRBJ2-2
d_call: TRBD1
clone_size: few
v_call: TRBV7-9
cdr3_aa: CSSSPRSRTGDTGELFF
cdr3_nt: TGTTCCAGCAGCCCGAGGTCACGGACAGGGGATACCGGGGAGCTGTTTTTT

j_call: TRBJ2-7
d_call: NA
clone_size: NA
v_call: TRBV28
cdr3_aa: CASSLWAGNEQYF
cdr3_nt: TGTGCCAGCAGTTTGTGGGCGGGGAACGAGCAGTACTTC

j_call: TRBJ1-5
d_call: NA
clone_size: NA
v_call: TRBV7-8
cdr3_aa: CASSTTRTELPQHF
cdr3_nt: TGTGCCAGCAGCACAACCCGGACAGAACTACCCCAGCATTTT

j_call: TRBJ1-2
d_call: NA
clone_size: few
v_call: TRBV18
cdr3_aa: CASSPDSYYGYTF
cdr3_nt: TGTGCCAGCTCACCGGACAGTTACTATGGCTACACCTTC